One sample yielded the 13 T cell receptor beta chains listed below, sequenced in a study of T cell repertoires in cytomegalovirus infection. MiXCR was run by TCRdb on the reads, yielding one entry per CDR3 protein. The repertoire holds around 130,000 distinct CDR3 sequences, about 24% seen once, with 30% to 35% in the top ten. The antigens these receptors bind are not known. The sequenced sample consisted of PBMCs, sequenced either directly or after in vitro stimulation (not recorded which). These receptors were collected from a human donor in good health (CMV status not recorded). Some clones in this sample may be carry-over from other donors' samples.

This clonotype came up a few times. The rearrangement joins TRBV11-2 to TRBJ2-5; the D call may be TRBD1 or TRBD2 (5 bases each). The CDR3 contains 13 residues. Germline V lookup: CDR1 SGHAT, CDR2 FQNNGV. V lost 1 base and J 7 bases, leaving 10 bases between the germline ends. DNA for the CDR3: TGTGCCAGCAGCTTAGGAGGGGTCGGGACCCAGTACTTC. Translating it yields CASSLGGVGTQYF.

This clonotype was counted between two and nine times. The chain has TRBV5-1 and TRBJ2-3, with D tentatively TRBD1 (5 bases). The CDR3 runs 15 residues. Trimming pared 5 bases from V and 5 bases from J, leaving 18 bases between. The V gene's germline CDR1 is SGHRS and CDR2 YFSETQ. Here the CDR3 DNA reads TGCGCCAGCAGTCGCCAGCTTGGGGCCGGAGATACGCAGTATTTT. Protein sequence: CASSRQLGAGDTQYF.

There are many counts of this clonotype. CDR3 DNA sequence: TGTGCCAGCAGCTTCGGACAGGGGCGCACAGATACGCAGTATTTT. Its translation: CASSFGQGRTDTQYF. This sequence joins TRBV7-2 and TRBJ2-3; 9 nucleotides agree with TRBD1. The CDR3 contains 15 residues. V lost 3 bases to trimming and J lost 1 base; unmatched junction nucleotides: 2. Germline CDR1 reads SGHTA; CDR2 reads FQGNSA.

This clonotype has only a few counts. The CDR3 region is CSAPGANYGYTF. The DNA for the CDR3 is TGCAGTGCCCCCGGGGCTAACTATGGCTACACCTTC. The gene calls are TRBV20-1 and TRBJ1-2; D is unresolved. The CDR3 is 12 amino acids. Germline loops: CDR1 DFQATT, CDR2 SNEGSKA (reference sequence). The V and J ends lost 6 bases and 0 bases respectively, with 8 bases between them.

This clonotype was counted ten times or more. The rearrangement joins TRBV12-3 or TRBV12-4 to TRBJ2-3; 7 positions agree with TRBD2. The CDR3 spans 18 residues. Trimming removed 3 bases from V and 6 bases from J; junction bases left unmatched: 18. This CDR3 reads CASSFGSWLRESADTQYF. Here the CDR3 DNA reads TGTGCCAGCAGTTTCGGGTCTTGGTTGCGGGAGTCGGCTGATACGCAGTATTTT.

This chain links TRBV6-2 or TRBV6-3 with TRBJ2-7, with D uncertain. Germline CDR1 MNHEY, CDR2 SVGEGT. This CDR3 contains 13 residues. Trimming stripped 0 bases from V and 9 bases from J, with 12 bases between. The CDR3 here is CASSYSNRFGQYV. CDR3 DNA sequence: TGTGCCAGCAGTTACTCGAATCGTTTCGGGCAGTACGTC.

This clonotype was counted between two and nine times. CDR3 DNA: TGTGCCAGCAGTTTCCAGGGGGGCGAGCAGTACTTC. This codes for CASSFQGGEQYF. This chain links TRBV28 with TRBJ2-7; a weak D match, TRBD1 (7 bases). This CDR3 has 12 residues. Trimming removed 3 bases from V and 6 bases from J, with 9 bases in between. Germline V CDR1 and CDR2: MDHEN, SYDVKM.

This clonotype was counted between two and nine times. This chain connects TRBV7-9 to TRBJ2-5; D is perhaps TRBD2 (5 bases). This CDR3 comprises 16 residues. Germline CDR1 is SEHNR and CDR2 is FQNEAQ (reference sequence). V dropped 3 bases and J dropped 1 base, with 15 bases sitting between them. The DNA for the CDR3 is TGTGCCAGCAGCTTTATTGTGTCGACTATCCAAGAGACCCAGTACTTC. This gives the protein CASSFIVSTIQETQYF.

The rearrangement links TRBV28 to TRBJ1-2; no clear D. The CDR3 length is 12 residues. Germline values: CDR1 MDHEN, CDR2 SYDVKM. Trimming removed 1 base from V and 7 bases from J, with 7 bases in between. The CDR3 sequence: CASSLSAGGYTF. The CDR3 nucleotides are TGTGCCAGCAGTTTATCGGCGGGTGGCTACACCTTC.

Many counts were recorded for this clonotype. V is TRBV5-1 and J is TRBJ1-5; 8 positions agree with TRBD1. This CDR3 is built from 15 residues. V gave up 0 bases and J gave up 3 bases; unmatched junction bases: 2. Germline V CDR1 and CDR2: SGHRS, YFSETQ. In nucleotides, the CDR3 is TGCGCCAGCAGCTTGGGGGGACAGGTCAATCAGCCCCAGCATTTT. It yields the protein CASSLGGQVNQPQHF.

The chain combines TRBV7-9 with TRBJ1-3; tentative D call: TRBD1 (5 bases). The CDR3 is made up of 15 amino acids. Germline values: CDR1 SEHNR, CDR2 FQNEAQ (reference sequence). The ends were cut back, 1 base at V and 2 bases at J, with 9 bases in the middle. CDR3 sequence: CASSLDRRAGNTIYF. The CDR3 DNA reads TGTGCCAGCAGCTTAGATCGCAGGGCTGGAAACACCATATATTTT.

The chain employs TRBV27 and TRBJ1-2; 8 bases fit TRBD1. CDR3 size: 15 residues. Germline lookup yields CDR1 MNHEY and CDR2 SMNVEV (reference sequence). The junction had 5 bases not matched to a gene; V was cut back by 1 base and J by 4 bases. In DNA, the CDR3 is TGTGCCAGCAGTTTATACCAGGGGGCTGGCTATGGCTACACCTTC. Its protein product is CASSLYQGAGYGYTF.

The rearrangement links TRBV2 to TRBJ2-7; maybe TRBD2 (5 bases). The CDR3 sequence is 11 residues long. The V gene's germline CDR1 is SNHLY and CDR2 FYNNEI. Deletions cut 11 bases from V and 3 bases from J, with 11 bases between. Here the CDR3 DNA reads TGTGCCCTCCTCCGGGACTACGAGCAGTACGTC. Translating gives CALLRDYEQYV.